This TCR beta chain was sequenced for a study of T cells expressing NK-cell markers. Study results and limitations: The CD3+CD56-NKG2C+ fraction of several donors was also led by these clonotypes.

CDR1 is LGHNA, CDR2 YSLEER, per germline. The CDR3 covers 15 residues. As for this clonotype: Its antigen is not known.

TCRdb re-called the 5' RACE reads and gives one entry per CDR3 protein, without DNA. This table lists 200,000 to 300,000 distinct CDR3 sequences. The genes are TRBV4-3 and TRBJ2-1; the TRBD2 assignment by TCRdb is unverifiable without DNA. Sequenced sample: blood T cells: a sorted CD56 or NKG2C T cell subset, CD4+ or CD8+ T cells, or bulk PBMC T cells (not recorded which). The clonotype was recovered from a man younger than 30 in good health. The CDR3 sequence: CASSLWTSGRFEQFF.